A single sample is the source of the 11 T cell receptor beta chains below, sequenced in a study of memory CD8 T cells in hepatitis C reinfection. Sequenced by immunoSEQ multiplex PCR; TCRdb stores in-frame clones only, minus some. The sample has about 46,000 clones, roughly 89% seen once. Noted time point: late/post reinfection, 12 to 24 weeks after detection. Sorted cells were sequenced directly ex vivo without any in vitro expansion. The sequenced material came from naive CD8+ T cells sorted from blood. These receptors came from a man aged 18 to 35 with hepatitis C virus infection.

In this sample, this clone turned up a few times. The rearrangement joins TRBV2 to TRBJ2-6; TRBD2 matches 9 bases. CDR1 is SNHLY and CDR2 is FYNNEI in the germline V gene. The CDR3 totals 16 residues. V lost 3 bases and J lost 1; bases outside the gene matches: 1. The CDR3 region has the DNA TGTGCCAGCAGTGATAGCGGGAGTTCTGGGGCCAACGTCCTGACTTTC. As protein: CASSDSGSSGANVLTF.

J is TRBJ2-1 and V is TRBV7-9, with unresolved D. Deletions cut 4 bases from V and 2 bases from J, with 3 bases between. The V gene's germline CDR1 is SEHNR and CDR2 FQNEAQ (reference sequence). The CDR3 length is 12 residues. The CDR3: CASSSAYNEQFF. CDR3 DNA sequence: TGTGCCAGCAGCTCCGCCTACAATGAGCAGTTCTTC.

The gene calls are TRBV28 and TRBJ1-5; TRBD1 agrees at 7 bases. Germline-derived CDR1 and CDR2 are MDHEN and SYDVKM. After removal of 6 bases from V and 0 bases from J, the junction contained 5 bases not matched to a gene. CDR3 length: 15 amino acids. CDR3 sequence (DNA): TGTGCCAGCAGCAGGGACAGCTATAGCAATCAGCCCCAGCATTTT. This sequence encodes CASSRDSYSNQPQHF.

This rearrangement joins TRBV19 to TRBJ2-5; 8 nucleotides match TRBD1. The CDR3 runs 13 residues. The germline V gene has CDR1 LNHDA and CDR2 SQIVND (reference sequence). Unmatched junction bases numbered 7, after V lost 2 bases and J lost 11 bases. The CDR3 sequence: CASSIMGGQEQYF. The CDR3 nucleotides read TGTGCCAGTAGTATAATGGGGGGACAGGAGCAGTACTTC.

This chain uses TRBV12-5 with TRBJ1-6; a weak D match, TRBD1 (6 bases). Germline V gives CDR1 LGHNT, CDR2 FRNRAP. Trimming left V 2 bases short and J 11 bases short, with 34 bases between. The CDR3 is 21 amino acids. In DNA form, the CDR3 reads TGTGCTAGTGGTTTGATAGCCCCGGGACACGGGTCGGGTGGATATTTGGCACCCCTCCACTTT. It translates to CASGLIAPGHGSGGYLAPLHF. Full variable domain (missing parts from reference TRBV12-5 and TRBJ1-6): DARVTQTPRHKVTEMGQEVTMRCQPILGHNTVFWYRQTMMQGLELLAYFRNRAPLDDSGMPKDRFSAEMPDATLATLKIQPSEPRDSAVYFCASGLIAPGHGSGGYLAPLHFGNGTRLTVT.

The sample holds one count of this clone. This rearrangement joins TRBV11-2 to TRBJ2-1, with a possible D match to TRBD1 (6 bases). The CDR3 length is 16 residues. V was pared by 2 bases and J by 6 bases, with 17 bases between. CDR1 is SGHAT and CDR2 is FQNNGV in the germline V gene. The CDR3 nucleotides read TGTGCCAGCAGCTTATTGAGTAGGGACAAAAGCAATGAGCAGTTCTTC. It encodes CASSLLSRDKSNEQFF.

The chain employs TRBV4-1 and TRBJ2-7, with a weak D call TRBD2 (6 bases). Germline V lookup: CDR1 MGHRA, CDR2 YSYEKL. The CDR3 is made up of 14 amino acids. Trimming took off 4 bases at V and 3 bases at J, with 13 bases between the two ends. Written as DNA, the CDR3 is TGCGCCAGCAGCCTTGGGACTGGGAGCTACGAGCAGTACTTC. Amino acids: CASSLGTGSYEQYF.

The rearrangement uses TRBV4-1 and TRBJ2-3, with D uncertain. The length of the CDR3 is 15 residues. With 2 bases removed from V and 1 base from J, the gap between germline ends came to 10 bases. CDR1 is MGHRA and CDR2 is YSYEKL in the germline V gene. DNA of the CDR3: TGCGCCAGCAGCCAATTGAATGGCCGCACAGATACGCAGTATTTT. Its protein product is CASSQLNGRTDTQYF.

The chain recombines TRBV6-1 with TRBJ2-7, with D possibly TRBD2 on 6 matching bases. The CDR3 is 11 amino acids. Germline loops: CDR1 MNHNS, CDR2 SASEGT. V lost 6 bases to trimming and J lost 6 bases, with 9 bases between them. CDR3 protein: CASSLGGEQYF. DNA of the CDR3: TGTGCCAGCAGCTTGGGGGGCGAGCAGTACTTC.

The chain employs TRBV7-9 and TRBJ2-7; 10 bases fit TRBD1. This CDR3 has 17 amino acids. The trim removed 5 bases at V and 7 bases at J, leaving 17 bases unmatched. CDR1 is SEHNR and CDR2 is FQNEAQ in the germline V gene (reference sequence). Written as DNA, the CDR3 is TGTGCCAGCAGCCCTTTGAGGGACAGGGGTTTACCGGCGGAGCAGTACGTC. Protein product: CASSPLRDRGLPAEQYV.

The gene calls are TRBV4-1 and TRBJ2-2; TRBD1 matches 8 bases. V shed 1 base, J shed 2 bases, and the junction held 3 bases outside the gene matches. The germline V gene encodes CDR1 MGHRA and CDR2 YSYEKL. The CDR3 is made up of 16 amino acids. The CDR3 region has the DNA TGCGCCAGCAGCCAAGTGACAGGGGCCAACACCGGGGAGCTGTTTTTT. As protein: CASSQVTGANTGELFF.